The next 5 T cell receptor beta chains were all read from a single sample in a study of shared clonotypes between healthy human individuals. Data came from immunoSEQ multiplex PCR; TCRdb stores just in-frame clones and leaves some out. The sample includes about 2,500,000 clones, approximately 94% of them seen just once. The sequenced material came from naive CD4+ T cells sorted from blood. Subset of the sample: CD45RA+ positively selected. The receptors here all came from a man aged 18-30 years in good health.

This chain links TRBV5-1 with TRBJ2-2; D is ambiguous. V was cut by 0 bases and J by 4 bases, with 10 bases left in between. CDR1 and CDR2 (germline): SGHRS, YFSETQ. The CDR3 is 15 residues long. The chain's CDR3 is CASSLGQVGTGELFF. The CDR3 DNA reads as TGCGCCAGCAGCTTGGGGCAGGTGGGCACCGGGGAGCTGTTTTTT.

The chain has TRBV19 and TRBJ1-2, with a possible D match to TRBD1 (6 bases). V lost 8 bases and J lost 6, with 16 bases in between. The CDR3 spans 13 residues. Per the germline V gene, CDR1 is LNHDA and CDR2 is SQIVND (reference sequence). CDR3 coding DNA: TGTGCCAGTTCAACGGGGGCGTCGAATGGCTACACCTTC. It encodes CASSTGASNGYTF.

The gene calls are TRBV19 and TRBJ2-1, with 8 nucleotides matching TRBD2. Germline CDR1 reads LNHDA; CDR2 reads SQIVND (reference sequence). The CDR3 has 15 amino acids. The ends lost 5 bases at V and 8 bases at J; junction bases unmatched: 11. The CDR3 sequence is CASSSGGGPLYEQFF. For the CDR3, the DNA is TGTGCCAGTAGTTCTGGCGGGGGGCCTCTTTATGAGCAGTTCTTC.

In nucleotides, the CDR3 is TGTGCCAGCAGTCCCCCGGGCCCAGAAGTGACCCAGTACTTC. Residues: CASSPPGPEVTQYF. The chain couples TRBV28 to TRBJ2-5; D ambiguous. The CDR3 consists of 14 residues. Trimming stripped 5 bases from V and 7 bases from J, with 17 bases between. Germline CDR1 MDHEN, CDR2 SYDVKM. Complete variable domain (other parts from reference TRBV28 and TRBJ2-5): DVKVTQSSRYLVKRTGEKVFLECVQDMDHENMFWYRQDPGLGLRLIYFSYDVKMKEKGDIPEGYSVSREKKERFSLILESASTNQTSMYLCASSPPGPEVTQYFGPGTRLLVL.

The chain joins TRBV10-3 to TRBJ2-1; a possible D gene is TRBD2 (6 bases). Per the germline V gene, CDR1 is ENHRY and CDR2 is SYGVKD. The CDR3 is 14 residues long. The V gene lost 10 bases and the J gene lost 0 bases, with 13 bases spanning the gap. CDR3 nucleotide sequence: TGTGCCACCTCAACCGGGAGCTCCTACAATGAGCAGTTCTTC. Encoded protein: CATSTGSSYNEQFF.